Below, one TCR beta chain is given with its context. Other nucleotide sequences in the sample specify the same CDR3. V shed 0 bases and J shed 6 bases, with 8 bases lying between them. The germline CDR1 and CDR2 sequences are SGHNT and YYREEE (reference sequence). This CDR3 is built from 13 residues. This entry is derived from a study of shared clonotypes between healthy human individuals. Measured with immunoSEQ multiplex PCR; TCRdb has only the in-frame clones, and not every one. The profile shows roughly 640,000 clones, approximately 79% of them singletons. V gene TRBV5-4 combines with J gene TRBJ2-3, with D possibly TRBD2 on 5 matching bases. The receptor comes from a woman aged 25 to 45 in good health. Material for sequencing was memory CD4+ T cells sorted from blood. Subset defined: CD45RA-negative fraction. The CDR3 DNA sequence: TGTGCCAGCAGCTTGGGTGGGGAGGATACGCAGTATTTT. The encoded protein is CASSLGGEDTQYF.